A single sample gave rise to the 32 T cell receptor beta chains below, sequenced in a study of cytomegalovirus exposure and HLA in healthy donors. The PCR contained 60 Vbeta and 13 Jbeta primers. Here immunoSEQ multiplex PCR was the method, and the copy in TCRdb shows in-frame clones only, minus some. This sample has around 100,000 clones, with around 70% found just once. Sequencing used PBMCs. Receptors originate from a man aged 25-40 years in good health and CMV-seropositive.

The chain carries TRBV28 and TRBJ2-2; 7 bases align to TRBD1. The length of the CDR3 is 15 residues. The ends lost 8 bases at V and 6 bases at J; junction bases unmatched: 12. The V gene's germline CDR1 is MDHEN and CDR2 SYDVKM. In DNA, the CDR3 is TGTGCCAGCCTTCGGTGGAGGCAGGGGGCCGGGGAGCTGTTTTTT. Translated: CASLRWRQGAGELFF.

This clone was observed a single time. The chain recombines TRBV5-4 with TRBJ2-5; 7 bases agree with TRBD2. Trimming at V came to 5 bases and at J to 3 bases, leaving 7 bases not matched to a gene. The CDR3 is 14 amino acids. The germline CDR1 and CDR2 sequences are SGHNT and YYREEE (reference sequence). The CDR3 sequence is CASSGGEGKETQYF. CDR3 nucleotide sequence: TGTGCCAGCAGTGGGGGGGAGGGTAAAGAGACCCAGTACTTC.

The V call is TRBV4-1, the J call TRBJ1-5; 7 bases fit TRBD1. Germline CDR1 and CDR2: MGHRA and YSYEKL. Germline trimming cut 4 bases from V and 3 bases from J; bases unmatched to any gene: 15. This CDR3 contains 18 residues. CDR3 in DNA: TGCGCCAGCAGCCCAGCGAACTTCCGGGACAGCATCAATCAGCCCCAGCATTTT. This translates into CASSPANFRDSINQPQHF.

This chain uses TRBV19 with TRBJ1-2; no definite D call. CDR3 size: 12 residues. CDR1 is LNHDA, CDR2 SQIVND, per germline (reference sequence). V lost 1 base to trimming and J lost 8 bases, with 8 bases between them. The CDR3 bases are TGTGCCAGTAGTATAGGACGAGGCGGCTACACCTTC. The encoded protein is CASSIGRGGYTF.

The chain uses TRBV5-1 and TRBJ2-3, with 10 bases identical to TRBD2. V dropped 2 bases and J dropped 3; count of bases not matched to a gene: 6. This CDR3 has 16 residues. CDR1 SGHRS and CDR2 YFSETQ come from the germline V gene. CDR3 bases: TGCGCCAGCAGCTTAGCGGGGGGGCGTTTGACAGATACGCAGTATTTT. It specifies CASSLAGGRLTDTQYF.

The chain carries TRBV5-1 and TRBJ1-5, with D possibly matching TRBD1 (6 bases). CDR3 length: 13 residues. Per the germline V gene, CDR1 is SGHRS and CDR2 is YFSETQ. The germline V and J ends were trimmed by 2 bases and 6 bases, with 9 bases remaining between them. Here the CDR3 reads CASSFRGSQPQHF. Written as DNA, the CDR3 is TGCGCCAGCAGCTTCAGGGGTTCTCAGCCCCAGCATTTT.

V and J are TRBV6-6 and TRBJ2-5; a weak D match, TRBD2 (6 bases). CDR3 length: 14 amino acids. Germline V gene lookup returns CDR1 MNHNY and CDR2 SVGAGI (reference sequence). V lost 11 bases to trimming and J lost 2 bases, with 18 bases between them. The CDR3 loop is CASRAGGIQETQYF. DNA for the CDR3: TGTGCCTCTCGGGCAGGCGGGATTCAAGAGACCCAGTACTTC.

CDR3 DNA: TGTGCCAGCACCCTAGGGGGGACAGGGGCTACGCCCCTCCACTTT. Protein product: CASTLGGTGATPLHF. The chain uses TRBV7-9 and TRBJ1-6; 10 bases match TRBD1. The CDR3 spans 15 residues. Germline assignment: CDR1 SEHNR and CDR2 FQNEAQ (reference sequence). V was pared by 7 bases and J by 13 bases, with 13 bases of the junction left unmatched.

CDR3 amino acids: CASSIDLEETQYF. DNA of the CDR3: TGTGCCAGTAGTATAGATCTCGAAGAGACCCAGTACTTC. The rearrangement uses TRBV19 and TRBJ2-5; D is ambiguous. The CDR3 length is 13 residues. The germline V gene has CDR1 LNHDA and CDR2 SQIVND (reference sequence). V was clipped by 0 bases and J by 3 bases, with 5 bases between them.

The chain uses TRBV2 and TRBJ2-4; 10 bases match TRBD2. V lost 3 bases, J lost 6 bases, and 2 bases stayed unmatched. Germline V gene data show CDR1 as SNHLY and CDR2 as FYNNEI. The CDR3 is 14 residues long. DNA of the CDR3: TGTGCCAGCAGTGAGACTAGCGGGTTAAACATTCAGTACTTC. Translated, it gives CASSETSGLNIQYF.

The chain has TRBV28 and TRBJ2-5; 8 nucleotides line up with TRBD1. Per the germline V gene, CDR1 is MDHEN and CDR2 is SYDVKM. There are 18 residues in the CDR3. Losses at the gene ends were 3 bases for V and 5 bases for J; bases not matched to a gene: 17. CDR3 region: CASSFFEPQTGARETQYF. In nucleotides, the CDR3 is TGTGCCAGCAGTTTCTTTGAGCCCCAGACAGGGGCTCGTGAGACCCAGTACTTC.

The chain is built from TRBV30 and TRBJ2-1; 11 bases are a match to TRBD2. V dropped 3 bases and J dropped 7; count of bases not matched to a gene: 5. The CDR3 is made up of 14 amino acids. Per the germline V gene, CDR1 is GTSNPN and CDR2 is SVGIG (reference sequence). The CDR3 sequence is CAWSRGTSGNEQFF. CDR3 DNA: TGTGCCTGGAGCCGCGGGACTAGCGGAAATGAGCAGTTCTTC.

The rearrangement links TRBV7-9 to TRBJ1-1, with TRBD1 matching over 8 bases. The CDR3 loop spans 13 amino acids. Germline V gives CDR1 SEHNR, CDR2 FQNEAQ (reference sequence). Trimming at V came to 5 bases and at J to 6 bases, leaving 5 bases not matched to a gene. The CDR3 nucleotides read TGTGCCAGCAGCCCCACAGGGGGTTCTGAAGCTTTCTTT. This encodes CASSPTGGSEAFF. Variable domain in full (rest from reference TRBV7-9 and TRBJ1-1): DTGVSQNPRHKITKRGQNVTFRCDPISEHNRLYWYRQTLGQGPEFLTYFQNEAQLEKSRLLSDRFSAERPKGSFSTLEIQRTEQGDSAMYLCASSPTGGSEAFFGQGTRLTVV.

In this sample, this clone turned up once. The chain combines TRBV5-4 with TRBJ1-3; D ambiguous. V was cut by 6 bases and J by 3 bases, with 13 bases left in between. Looked up from germline, CDR1 is SGHNT and CDR2 is YYREEE (reference sequence). This CDR3 contains 14 residues. The CDR3 region is CASTYRGLGNTIYF. CDR3 nucleotide sequence: TGTGCCAGCACCTATCGCGGGCTTGGAAACACCATATATTTT.

This chain joins TRBV11-2 and TRBJ2-7; 8 bases are a match to TRBD2. The germline CDR1 and CDR2 sequences are SGHAT and FQNNGV. J gave up 4 bases and V 5 bases, and 7 bases lay outside the gene matches. The CDR3 is 14 amino acids. CDR3: CASSPLGGGYEQYF. The CDR3, as DNA: TGTGCCAGCAGCCCCCTCGGGGGGGGGTACGAGCAGTACTTC.

Only a few counts were recorded for this clone. This rearrangement joins TRBV5-4 to TRBJ1-1; 7 nucleotides line up with TRBD1. CDR3 length: 14 residues. Germline CDR1 SGHNT, CDR2 YYREEE (reference sequence). V gave up 6 bases and J gave up 2 bases; unmatched junction bases: 7. This CDR3 is CASILDRSNTEAFF. In DNA, the CDR3 is TGTGCCAGCATACTGGACAGGTCTAACACTGAAGCTTTCTTT.

This chain uses TRBV5-1 with TRBJ2-5; TRBD1 agrees at 7 bases. This CDR3 is built from 13 residues. Germline CDR1 SGHRS, CDR2 YFSETQ. After removal of 7 bases from V and 11 bases from J, the junction contained 14 bases not matched to a gene. The CDR3 DNA sequence: TGCGCCAGCTCTCTAGGGGGCGCGGCAGGGCAGTACTTC. Encoded protein: CASSLGGAAGQYF.

V is TRBV5-1 and J is TRBJ2-7, with 8 bases identical to TRBD1. The germline gives CDR1 SGHRS, CDR2 YFSETQ. V shed 0 bases, J shed 6 bases, and the junction held 5 bases outside the gene matches. The CDR3 sequence is 14 residues long. The CDR3, as DNA: TGCGCCAGCAGCTTGGACAGGGGGGCCTGCGAGCAGTACTTC. Amino acid sequence: CASSLDRGACEQYF.

The genes are TRBV6-5 and TRBJ2-7, with D possibly being TRBD1 (6 bases). From germline, CDR1 is MNHEY and CDR2 SVGAGI. V lost 0 bases and J lost 2, with 8 bases in between. The length of the CDR3 is 14 residues. The CDR3 DNA reads TGTGCCAGCAGTTACTCGTGGGGGCCCTACGAGCAGTACTTC. Amino acids: CASSYSWGPYEQYF.

The chain couples TRBV5-1 to TRBJ1-3; TRBD1 might be the D (5 bases). CDR1 and CDR2 from the germline V gene are SGHRS and YFSETQ. The CDR3 covers 15 residues. Deletions cut 0 bases from V and 3 bases from J, with 10 bases between. This CDR3 is CASSLGQTFGNTIYF. CDR3 nucleotides: TGCGCCAGCAGCTTGGGACAGACGTTTGGAAACACCATATATTTT.

The CDR3 region is CASKLGQNTGELFF. As DNA, the CDR3 is TGTGCCAGCAAGCTCGGACAGAACACCGGGGAGCTGTTTTTT. The V call is TRBV27, the J call TRBJ2-2; D possibly corresponds to TRBD1 (5 bases). V lost 7 bases and J lost 1, with 10 bases in between. Germline V gene sequence: CDR1 MNHEY, CDR2 SMNVEV (reference sequence). The CDR3 sequence is 14 residues long.

The chain links TRBV18 to TRBJ1-5; TRBD1 aligns across 10 bases. This CDR3 contains 14 residues. J was trimmed by 5 bases and V by 3 bases; bases with no gene match: 1. The germline CDR1 and CDR2 sequences are KGHSH and LQKENI. The CDR3 protein is CASSPGTGDQPQHF. As DNA, the CDR3 is TGTGCCAGCTCACCTGGGACAGGGGATCAGCCCCAGCATTTT.

About this clone itself: Germline and junction disagree at one end, which may indicate a read error. The chain uses TRBV7-9 and TRBJ1-1, with D possibly matching TRBD1 (5 bases). Germline V gene lookup returns CDR1 SEHNR and CDR2 FQNEAQ (reference sequence). The CDR3 has 12 amino acids. The CDR3 is CSSSFRDTEAFF. The DNA for the CDR3 is TGTTCCAGCAGCTTCAGGGACACTGAAGCTTTCTTT.

This clone was seen a handful of times. The CDR3 reads CASSPTSGGALFNEQYF. As DNA, the CDR3 is TGTGCCAGCAGCCCCACTAGCGGGGGGGCCTTATTCAACGAGCAGTACTTC. The chain combines TRBV11-2 with TRBJ2-7, with 13 nucleotides matching TRBD2. V lost 5 bases and J lost 5; bases outside the gene matches: 12. CDR3 length equals 17 residues. Germline-derived CDR1 and CDR2 are SGHAT and FQNNGV.

The chain carries TRBV11-3 and TRBJ2-2; 8 positions match TRBD1. Per the germline V gene, CDR1 is SGHNT and CDR2 is YENEEA. The trim removed 5 bases at V and 5 bases at J, leaving 10 bases unmatched. This CDR3 comprises 16 residues. The CDR3 bases are TGTGCCAGCAGCATCAACGACAGGGGTTCGACCGGGGAGCTGTTTTTT. It translates to CASSINDRGSTGELFF.

The sample holds one count of this clone. The chain is built from TRBV2 and TRBJ1-2, with D uncertain. The CDR3 totals 13 residues. Trimming stripped 5 bases from V and 7 bases from J, with 14 bases between. Looked up from germline, CDR1 is SNHLY and CDR2 is FYNNEI. As DNA, the CDR3 is TGTGCCAGCAGTAGGGTCCGGGATCCTGGCTACACCTTC. Translation: CASSRVRDPGYTF.

The V gene is TRBV9, the J gene TRBJ2-3; 10 bases align to TRBD1. This CDR3 has 15 residues. Germline V gene lookup returns CDR1 SGDLS and CDR2 YYNGEE. V shed 3 bases and J 2 bases; nucleotides not matched to a gene: 3. CDR3 in amino acids: CASSAGTGDTDTQYF. The CDR3 nucleotides are TGTGCCAGCAGCGCTGGGACAGGGGACACAGATACGCAGTATTTT.

The chain couples TRBV4-1 to TRBJ2-5, with a tentative D call TRBD2 (6 bases). V was trimmed by 4 bases and J by 6 bases, leaving 18 bases between them. CDR3 length: 15 amino acids. CDR1 and CDR2 (germline): MGHRA, YSYEKL. CDR3 coding DNA: TGCGCCAGCAGCCCTCTCGGGAGCAGGGAACAGACCCAGTACTTC. Amino acids: CASSPLGSREQTQYF.

The V and J genes are TRBV6-1 and TRBJ2-1; possibly TRBD2 for D (5 bases). Trimming removed 2 bases from V and 0 bases from J, with 11 bases in between. Germline V gene lookup returns CDR1 MNHNS and CDR2 SASEGT. The CDR3 has 16 amino acids. CDR3 coding DNA: TGTGCCAGCAGTGAAATGAGAGGGAGCTCCTACAATGAGCAGTTCTTC. Its protein is CASSEMRGSSYNEQFF.

The V and J genes are TRBV7-3 and TRBJ1-2; D is perhaps TRBD1 (5 bases). V lost 5 bases and J 5 bases, leaving 12 bases between the germline ends. This CDR3 is 13 amino acids long. Germline CDR1 reads SGHTA; CDR2 reads FQGTGA. CDR3 residues: CASSLLGGYGYTF. CDR3 nucleotides: TGTGCCAGCAGCCTGCTGGGGGGGTATGGCTACACCTTC.

This clone was seen a handful of times. The chain couples TRBV7-6 to TRBJ2-3, with a possible D match to TRBD2 (5 bases). Trimming pared 2 bases from V and 0 bases from J, leaving 9 bases between. The V gene's germline CDR1 is SGHVS and CDR2 FNYEAQ. The CDR3 runs 15 residues. The CDR3 is CASSLQSGSTDTQYF. The CDR3 DNA reads TGTGCCAGCAGCTTACAGTCGGGGAGCACAGATACGCAGTATTTT.

J is TRBJ1-2 and V is TRBV5-4, with TRBD1 as a possible D gene (5 bases). This CDR3 has 15 amino acids. CDR1 is SGHNT and CDR2 is YYREEE in the germline V gene (reference sequence). The V end was cut by 0 bases, the J end by 4 bases, with 13 bases between. The CDR3 here is CASSLGGAVVYGYTF. The CDR3 nucleotides read TGTGCCAGCAGCTTGGGTGGGGCAGTAGTCTATGGCTACACCTTC.